This T cell receptor (beta chain) derives from a study of T-cell reconstitution after alpha-beta-depleted transplantation in children. In its sample, this clonotype was seen many times. As it was prepared, the TCRbeta library received unique molecular identifiers. MiXCR, applied by TCRdb to the PCR reads, yields one record per CDR3 protein. The profile shows 250,000 to 300,000 distinct CDR3 sequences, about a tenth of them singletons. The V gene lost 5 bases and the J gene lost 1 base, with 8 bases spanning the gap. The CDR3 runs to 13 residues. From germline, CDR1 is SSHAT and CDR2 FNYEAQ (reference sequence).

V usage is TRBV7-7 and J usage is TRBJ2-5, with D tentatively TRBD1 (6 bases). The source material was PBMCs from the stem cell graft donor, sampled from the stem cell graft. The TCR was taken from a human donor who donated a stem cell graft to a child with SCID. This chain's CDR3 is CASSVDSQETQYF. DNA of the CDR3: TGTGCCAGCAGCGTGGACAGCCAAGAGACCCAGTACTTC.